These 2 T cell receptor beta chains originate from one sample sequenced in a study of blood T cell repertoires in COVID-19. TCRdb's copy holds only in-frame clones and misses some; the assay was immunoSEQ multiplex PCR. The repertoire holds 130,000 or so clones, with almost 80% as singletons. Sequencing was done on a sample of peripheral blood. The receptor source for this set is a human donor in a cohort sampled during active COVID-19.

J is TRBJ2-4 and V is TRBV27; 7 bases agree with TRBD1. The germline V gene encodes CDR1 MNHEY and CDR2 SMNVEV (reference sequence). The CDR3 length is 18 residues. With 3 bases clipped from V and 0 bases from J, the junction kept 11 bases outside the gene matches. The CDR3 nucleotides read TGTGCCAGCAGTTTCCGAGGAGTGGACAGGCCAGCCAAAAACATTCAGTACTTC. It is translated as CASSFRGVDRPAKNIQYF.

V and J are TRBV27 and TRBJ1-1; D might be TRBD1 (5 bases). V was cut by 5 bases and J by 1 base, with 11 bases left in between. Germline V lookup: CDR1 MNHEY, CDR2 SMNVEV (reference sequence). The CDR3 length is 14 residues. The CDR3: CASSKKTENTEAFF. The CDR3 nucleotides read TGTGCCAGCAGTAAAAAGACAGAGAACACTGAAGCTTTCTTT.